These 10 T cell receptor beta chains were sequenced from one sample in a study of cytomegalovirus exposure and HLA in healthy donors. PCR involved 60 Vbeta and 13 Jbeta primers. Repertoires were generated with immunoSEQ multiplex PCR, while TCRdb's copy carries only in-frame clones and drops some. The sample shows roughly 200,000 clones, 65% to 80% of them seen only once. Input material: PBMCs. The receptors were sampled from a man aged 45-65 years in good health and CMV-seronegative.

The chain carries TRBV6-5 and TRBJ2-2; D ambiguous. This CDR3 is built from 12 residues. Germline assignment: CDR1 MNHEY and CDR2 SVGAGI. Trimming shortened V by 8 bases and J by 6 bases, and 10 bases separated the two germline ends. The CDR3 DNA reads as TGTGCCAGCTCCATCAATCCCGGGGAGCTGTTTTTT. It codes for CASSINPGELFF.

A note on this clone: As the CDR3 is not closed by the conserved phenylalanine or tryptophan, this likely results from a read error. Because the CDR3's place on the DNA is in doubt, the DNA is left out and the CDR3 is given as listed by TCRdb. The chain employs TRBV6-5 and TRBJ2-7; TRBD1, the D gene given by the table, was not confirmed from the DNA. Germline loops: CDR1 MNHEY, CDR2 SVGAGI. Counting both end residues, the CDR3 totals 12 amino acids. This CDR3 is CASSYGTGPSMG.

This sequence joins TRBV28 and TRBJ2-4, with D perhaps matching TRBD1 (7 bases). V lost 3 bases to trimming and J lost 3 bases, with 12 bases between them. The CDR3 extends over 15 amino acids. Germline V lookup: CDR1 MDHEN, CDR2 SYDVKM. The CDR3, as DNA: TGTGCCAGCAGTTTCGGCAGGGGGGACAAAAACATTCAGTACTTC. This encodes CASSFGRGDKNIQYF.

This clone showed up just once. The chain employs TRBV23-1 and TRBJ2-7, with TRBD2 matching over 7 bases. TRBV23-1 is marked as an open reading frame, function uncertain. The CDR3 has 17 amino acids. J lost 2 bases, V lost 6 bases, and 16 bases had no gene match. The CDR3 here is CASRRELGPKTPYEQYF. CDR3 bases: TGCGCCAGCAGGCGGGAGCTCGGGCCAAAAACGCCCTACGAGCAGTACTTC.

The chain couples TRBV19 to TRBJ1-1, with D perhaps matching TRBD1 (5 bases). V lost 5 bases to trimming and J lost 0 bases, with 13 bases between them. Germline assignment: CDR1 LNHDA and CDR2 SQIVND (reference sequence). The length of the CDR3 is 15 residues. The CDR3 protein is CASSFSTDLNTEAFF. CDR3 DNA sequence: TGTGCCAGTAGTTTTTCGACAGATCTGAACACTGAAGCTTTCTTT.

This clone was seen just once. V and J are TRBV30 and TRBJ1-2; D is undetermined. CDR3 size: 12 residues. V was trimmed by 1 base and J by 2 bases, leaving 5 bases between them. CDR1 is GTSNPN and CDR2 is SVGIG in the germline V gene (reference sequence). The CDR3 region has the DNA TGTGCCTGGAGTGCCACAAACTATGGCTACACCTTC. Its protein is CAWSATNYGYTF.

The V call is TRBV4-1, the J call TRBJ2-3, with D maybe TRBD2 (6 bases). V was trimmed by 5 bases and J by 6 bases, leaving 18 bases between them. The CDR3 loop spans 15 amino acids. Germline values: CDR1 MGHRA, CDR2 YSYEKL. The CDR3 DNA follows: TGCGCCAGCAGCACGCAAGGGACTTCGGGGGATACGCAGTATTTT. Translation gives CASSTQGTSGDTQYF.

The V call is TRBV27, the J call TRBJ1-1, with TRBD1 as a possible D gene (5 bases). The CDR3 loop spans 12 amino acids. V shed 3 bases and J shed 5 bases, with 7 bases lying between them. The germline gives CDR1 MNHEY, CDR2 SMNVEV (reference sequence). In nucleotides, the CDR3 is TGTGCCAGCAGTTTTAGGGGAACTGAAGCTTTCTTT. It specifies CASSFRGTEAFF.

The CDR3 sequence is CASNSWTSGRSTDTQYF. The CDR3 DNA reads as TGTGCCAGCAACTCTTGGACTAGCGGGAGGAGCACAGATACGCAGTATTTT. The V gene is TRBV11-2, the J gene TRBJ2-3; 14 positions match TRBD2. The CDR3 totals 17 residues. Germline V CDR1 and CDR2: SGHAT, FQNNGV. V lost 7 bases, J lost 0 bases, and 6 bases stayed unmatched.

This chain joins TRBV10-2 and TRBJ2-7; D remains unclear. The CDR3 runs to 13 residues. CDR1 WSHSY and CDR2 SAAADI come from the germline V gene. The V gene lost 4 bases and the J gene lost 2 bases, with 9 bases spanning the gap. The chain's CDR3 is CASSVPNTYEQYF. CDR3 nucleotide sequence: TGCGCCAGCAGTGTACCCAACACCTACGAGCAGTACTTC.